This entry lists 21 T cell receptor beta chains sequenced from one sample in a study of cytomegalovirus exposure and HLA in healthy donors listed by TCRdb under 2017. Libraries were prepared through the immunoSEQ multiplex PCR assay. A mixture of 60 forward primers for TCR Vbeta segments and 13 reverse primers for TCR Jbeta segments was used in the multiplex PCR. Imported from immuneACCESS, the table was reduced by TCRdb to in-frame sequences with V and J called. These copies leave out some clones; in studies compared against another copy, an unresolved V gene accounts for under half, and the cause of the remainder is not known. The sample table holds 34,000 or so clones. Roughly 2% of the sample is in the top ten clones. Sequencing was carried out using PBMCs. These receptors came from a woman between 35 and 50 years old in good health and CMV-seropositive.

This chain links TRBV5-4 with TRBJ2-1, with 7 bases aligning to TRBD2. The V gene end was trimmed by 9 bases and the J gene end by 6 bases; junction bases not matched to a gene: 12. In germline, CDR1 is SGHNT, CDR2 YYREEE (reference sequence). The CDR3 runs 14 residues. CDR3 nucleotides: TGTGCCATCTCGACTAGCCTAGTAGTCAATGAGCAGTTCTTC. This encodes CAISTSLVVNEQFF.

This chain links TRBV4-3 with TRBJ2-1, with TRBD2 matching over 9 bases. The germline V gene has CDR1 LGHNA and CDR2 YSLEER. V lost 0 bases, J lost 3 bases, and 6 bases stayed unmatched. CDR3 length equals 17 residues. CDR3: CASSQDWASGVYNEQFF. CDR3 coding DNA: TGCGCCAGCAGCCAAGATTGGGCTAGCGGGGTCTACAATGAGCAGTTCTTC.

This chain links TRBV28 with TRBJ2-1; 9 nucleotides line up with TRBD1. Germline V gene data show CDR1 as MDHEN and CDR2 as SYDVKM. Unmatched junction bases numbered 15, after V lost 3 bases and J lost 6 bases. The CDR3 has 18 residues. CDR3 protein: CASSLPTGGFLLGNEQFF. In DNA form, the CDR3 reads TGTGCCAGCAGTTTGCCGACAGGGGGTTTCTTGTTGGGCAATGAGCAGTTCTTC.

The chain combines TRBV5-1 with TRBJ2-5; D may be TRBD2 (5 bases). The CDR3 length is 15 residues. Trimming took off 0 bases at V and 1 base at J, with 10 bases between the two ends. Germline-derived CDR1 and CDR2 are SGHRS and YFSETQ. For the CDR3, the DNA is TGCGCCAGCAGCTTGGGAGGGATCGGCCAAGAGACCCAGTACTTC. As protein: CASSLGGIGQETQYF.

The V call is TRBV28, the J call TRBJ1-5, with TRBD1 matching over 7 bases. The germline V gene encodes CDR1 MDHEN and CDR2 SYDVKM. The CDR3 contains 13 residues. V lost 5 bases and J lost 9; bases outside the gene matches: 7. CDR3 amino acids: CASSRGQEGPQHF. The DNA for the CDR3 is TGTGCCAGCAGTCGCGGACAGGAAGGGCCCCAGCATTTT.

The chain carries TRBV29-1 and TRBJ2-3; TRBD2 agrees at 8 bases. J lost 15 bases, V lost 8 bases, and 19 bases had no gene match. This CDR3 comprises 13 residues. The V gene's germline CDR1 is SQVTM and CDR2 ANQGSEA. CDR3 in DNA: TGCAGCTCCGTCGGGGGGGACGGCCCGATTAAATATTTT. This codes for CSSVGGDGPIKYF.

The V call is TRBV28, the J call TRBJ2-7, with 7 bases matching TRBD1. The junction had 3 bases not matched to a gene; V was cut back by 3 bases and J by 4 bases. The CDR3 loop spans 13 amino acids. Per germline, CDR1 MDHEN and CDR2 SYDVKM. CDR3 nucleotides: TGTGCCAGCAGTTTGGACAGGCCTTACGAGCAGTACTTC. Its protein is CASSLDRPYEQYF.

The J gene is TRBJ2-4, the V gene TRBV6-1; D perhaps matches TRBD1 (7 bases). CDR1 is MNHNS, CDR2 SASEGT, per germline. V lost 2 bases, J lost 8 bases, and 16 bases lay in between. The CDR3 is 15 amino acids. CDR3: CASSELGGTEDIQYF. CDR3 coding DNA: TGTGCCAGCAGTGAATTAGGGGGGACAGAGGACATTCAGTACTTC.

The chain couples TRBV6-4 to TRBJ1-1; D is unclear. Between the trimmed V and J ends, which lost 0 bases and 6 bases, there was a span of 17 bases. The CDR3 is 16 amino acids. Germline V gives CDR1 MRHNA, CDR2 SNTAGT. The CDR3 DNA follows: TGTGCCAGCAGTGACTCGACTCTTGAGGGAAACGCTGAAGCTTTCTTT. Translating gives CASSDSTLEGNAEAFF.

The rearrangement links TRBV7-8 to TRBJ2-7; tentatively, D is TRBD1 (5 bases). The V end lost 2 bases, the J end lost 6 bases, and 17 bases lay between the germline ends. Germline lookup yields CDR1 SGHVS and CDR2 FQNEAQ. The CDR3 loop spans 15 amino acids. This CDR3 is CASSLLQGTRAEQYF. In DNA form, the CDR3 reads TGTGCCAGCAGCTTATTGCAGGGTACGAGAGCCGAGCAGTACTTC.

The CDR3 DNA sequence: TGCGCCAGCAGCCCCGACGCGGCAGATACGCAGTATTTT. It encodes CASSPDAADTQYF. The gene calls are TRBV4-1 and TRBJ2-3; no clear D gene. Germline CDR1 reads MGHRA; CDR2 reads YSYEKL. The CDR3 contains 13 residues. Deletions cut 4 bases from V and 4 bases from J, with 9 bases between.

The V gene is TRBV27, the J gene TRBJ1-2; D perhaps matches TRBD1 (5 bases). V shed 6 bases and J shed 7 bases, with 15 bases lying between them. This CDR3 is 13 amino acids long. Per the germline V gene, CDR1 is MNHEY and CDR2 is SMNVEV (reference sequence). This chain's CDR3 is CASSPPGGVGYTF. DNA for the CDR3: TGTGCCAGCAGCCCCCCGGGGGGGGTTGGCTACACCTTC.

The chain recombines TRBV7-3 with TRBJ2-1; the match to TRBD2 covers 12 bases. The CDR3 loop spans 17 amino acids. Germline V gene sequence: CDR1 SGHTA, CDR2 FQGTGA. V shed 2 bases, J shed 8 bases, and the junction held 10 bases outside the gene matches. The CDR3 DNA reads TGTGCCAGCAGCTTATCTCCGACTAGCGGGAGTCGGGATGAGCAGTTCTTC. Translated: CASSLSPTSGSRDEQFF.

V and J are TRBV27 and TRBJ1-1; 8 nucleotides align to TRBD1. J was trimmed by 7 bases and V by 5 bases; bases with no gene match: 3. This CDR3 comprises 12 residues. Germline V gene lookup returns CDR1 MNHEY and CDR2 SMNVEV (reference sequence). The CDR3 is CASSVDRGEAFF. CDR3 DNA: TGTGCCAGCAGTGTAGACAGGGGTGAAGCTTTCTTT.

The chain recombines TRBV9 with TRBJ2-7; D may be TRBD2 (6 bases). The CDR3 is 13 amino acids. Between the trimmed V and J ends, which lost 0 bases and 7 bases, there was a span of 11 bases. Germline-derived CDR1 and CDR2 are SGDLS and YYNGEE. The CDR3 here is CASSVASAGEQYF. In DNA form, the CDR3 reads TGTGCCAGCAGCGTAGCTTCGGCGGGGGAGCAGTACTTC.

The CDR3 protein is CASKEPPYEQYF. The CDR3 DNA is TGTGCCAGCAAGGAGCCACCCTACGAGCAGTACTTC. The chain recombines TRBV6-1 with TRBJ2-7; D is undetermined. The CDR3 consists of 12 residues. Per germline, CDR1 MNHNS and CDR2 SASEGT. Trimming left V 7 bases short and J 2 bases short, with 9 bases between.

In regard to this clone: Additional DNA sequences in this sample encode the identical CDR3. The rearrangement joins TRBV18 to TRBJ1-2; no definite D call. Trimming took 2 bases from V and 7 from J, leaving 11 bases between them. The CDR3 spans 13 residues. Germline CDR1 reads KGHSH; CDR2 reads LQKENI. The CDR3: CASSPSDTRGYTF. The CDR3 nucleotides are TGTGCCAGCTCACCATCCGACACTCGTGGCTACACCTTC. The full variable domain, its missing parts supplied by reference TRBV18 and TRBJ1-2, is NAGVMQNPRHLVRRRGQEARLRCSPMKGHSHVYWYRQLPEEGLKFMVYLQKENIIDESGMPKERFSAEFPKEGPSILRIQQVVRGDSAAYFCASSPSDTRGYTFGSGTRLTVV.

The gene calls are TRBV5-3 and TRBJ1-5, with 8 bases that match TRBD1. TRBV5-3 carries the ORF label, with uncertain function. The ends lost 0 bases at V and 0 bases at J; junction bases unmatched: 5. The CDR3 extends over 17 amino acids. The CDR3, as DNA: TGTGCCAGAAGCTTGGGACAGGGGATCTATAGCAATCAGCCCCAGCATTTT. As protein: CARSLGQGIYSNQPQHF.

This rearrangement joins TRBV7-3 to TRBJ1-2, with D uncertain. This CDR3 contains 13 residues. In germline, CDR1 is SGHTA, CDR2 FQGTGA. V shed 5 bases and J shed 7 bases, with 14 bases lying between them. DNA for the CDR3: TGTGCCAGCAGCCCCTCGGGTTCGGCTGGCTACACCTTC. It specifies CASSPSGSAGYTF.

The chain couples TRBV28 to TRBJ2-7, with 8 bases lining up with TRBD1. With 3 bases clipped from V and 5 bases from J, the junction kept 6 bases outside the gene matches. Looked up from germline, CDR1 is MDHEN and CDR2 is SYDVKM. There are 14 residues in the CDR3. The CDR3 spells CASSLTGESDEQYF. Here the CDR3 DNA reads TGTGCCAGCAGTTTGACAGGGGAGAGCGACGAGCAGTACTTC.

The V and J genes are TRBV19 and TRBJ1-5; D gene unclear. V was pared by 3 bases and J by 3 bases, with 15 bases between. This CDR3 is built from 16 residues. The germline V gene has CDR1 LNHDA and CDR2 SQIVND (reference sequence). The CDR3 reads CASSILKLTANQPQHF. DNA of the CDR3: TGTGCCAGTAGTATCCTCAAGTTAACTGCCAATCAGCCCCAGCATTTT.